The rows below give T cell receptor beta chains drawn from one sample of a study of CD8+CD57+ T cells in acquired aplastic anemia. A single record per CDR3 protein comes from TCRdb applying MiXCR to the reads. The sample carries about 190,000 distinct CDR3 sequences, roughly 56% recorded once. Sequencing was carried out using sorted CD4+, CD8+, or CD8+CD57+ T cells (not recorded which) from PBMCs. The source is a human donor in good health, serving as a control. The CDR3 runs from the conserved cysteine through the conserved F or W. The order of the fields is clone size, D gene, V gene, J gene, CDR3 DNA, CDR3 protein. D genes are given only for firm matches. Clone size is shown for a subset of rows, as once, few, many or a class of expanded clone.

>-|-|TRBV7-6|TRBJ1-6
TGTGCCAGCAGCATTCGGACAGAGAGTTCACCCCTCCACTTT
CASSIRTESSPLHF
>-|-|TRBV20-1|TRBJ1-1
TGCAGTGCTTCCGACAGTCGTATACGGGGCACTGAAGCTTTCTTT
CSASDSRIRGTEAFF
>-|TRBD1|TRBV6-6|TRBJ1-6
TGTGCCAGCAGACCGACAGGGGGAAATTCACCCCTCCACTTT
CASRPTGGNSPLHF
>many|-|TRBV12-3/TRBV12-4|TRBJ2-7
TGTGCCAGCAGTTTAGCGTTTGAACGGATATACGAGCAGTACTTC
CASSLAFERIYEQYF
>-|TRBD2|TRBV5-6|TRBJ2-7
TGTGCCAGCAGCCCCCCGAGACTAGCGGCCGAGCAGTACTTC
CASSPPRLAAEQYF
>-|-|TRBV24-1|TRBJ2-7
TGTGCCACCAGTGAGAACCCGGGCTACGAGCAGTACTTC
CATSENPGYEQYF
>-|-|TRBV30|TRBJ1-5
TGTGCCTGGAGTTTCGAGAGGGGCAATCAGCCCCAGCATTTT
CAWSFERGNQPQHF
>-|TRBD2|TRBV7-7|TRBJ2-1
TGTGCTAGCAGCTTAAGCGGGGATACCTCTAATGAGCAGTTCTTC
CASSLSGDTSNEQFF
>-|-|TRBV20-1|TRBJ2-3
TGCAGTGCTAGAGCGCAAGACAATGAGCAGTATTTT
CSARAQDNEQYF
>-|TRBD2|TRBV2|TRBJ2-5
TGTGCCAGCAGTGAAGCGGGGACTAACCAAGAGACCCAGTACTTC
CASSEAGTNQETQYF
>-|TRBD1|TRBV24-1|TRBJ1-2
TGTGCCACCGGGACAGGGGAAGGCTACACCTTC
CATGTGEGYTF
>-|TRBD1|TRBV27|TRBJ1-1
TGTGCCAGCAGTTCGGACAGGGTGGCTTTCTTT
CASSSDRVAFF
>-|TRBD2|TRBV19|TRBJ2-7
TGTGCCACCGAGGGACTAGCGGGGCGTATCTACGAGCAGTACTTC
CATEGLAGRIYEQYF
>-|TRBD2|TRBV24-1|TRBJ2-2
TGTGCCACCAGTGGTTCGGGGGGGTCGAACACCGGGGAGCTGCTTTTT
CATSGSGGSNTGELLF
>-|-|TRBV14|TRBJ2-3
TGTGCCAGCAGCCAAGCAGTGCATACGCAGTATTTT
CASSQAVHTQYF
>few|-|TRBV20-1|TRBJ2-7
TGCAGTGCGTTACAGGGTGGCGACGAGCAGTACTTC
CSALQGGDEQYF
>-|-|TRBV6-2/TRBV6-3|TRBJ2-5
TGTGCCAGCAGTTCCTCGAGAGGATACAAGACCCAGTACTTC
CASSSSRGYKTQYF
>many|-|TRBV19|TRBJ1-5
TGTGCCAGTATCGGAGGGGGAAGGCAGCCCCAGCATTTT
CASIGGGRQPQHF
>-|-|TRBV5-5|TRBJ1-2
TGCGCCAGCAGCTTGGCCGTGGCACCCACTAACTATGGCTACACCTTC
CASSLAVAPTNYGYTF
>many|-|TRBV24-1|TRBJ1-2
TGTGCCACCAGTGGGGGAGCAGAGGCCGTTGGCTACACCTTC
CATSGGAEAVGYTF
>many|-|TRBV6-5|TRBJ2-7
TGTGCCAGCAGTTCAATTATGCCGGGACTGCAGTACTTC
CASSSIMPGLQYF
>-|-|TRBV12-3/TRBV12-4|TRBJ1-2
TGTGCCAGCAGTTTACGGCGGACAGTCCCCTATGGCTACACCTTC
CASSLRRTVPYGYTF
>-|-|TRBV24-1|TRBJ2-1
TGTGCCACCAGTAGTCTGCGTGAGCGGTTCTTC
CATSSLRERFF
>-|-|TRBV29-1|TRBJ2-6
TGCAGCGTTGCCACTAGGTTCTCTGGGGCCAACGTCCTGACTTTC
CSVATRFSGANVLTF
>many|-|TRBV6-1|TRBJ1-4
TGTGCCAGCAGTGAGCAGGGGAATGAAAAACTGTTTTTT
CASSEQGNEKLFF
>many|TRBD1|TRBV20-1|TRBJ1-5
TGCAGTGCCCGTGCTGGGACAGGGGCCCAGCCCCAGCATTTT
CSARAGTGAQPQHF
>many|TRBD2|TRBV12-3/TRBV12-4|TRBJ2-1
TGTGCCAGCAGCCCCCCCCGCCTAGCGGGGGTGTACAATGAGCAGTTCTTC
CASSPPRLAGVYNEQFF
>-|-|TRBV6-9|TRBJ2-7
TGTGCCAGCAGTGCCCGTCAAACCTACGAGCAGTACTTC
CASSARQTYEQYF
>-|-|TRBV27|TRBJ2-3
TGTGCCAGCAGTTTAAAGGCGAATCAGCCCCAGTATTTT
CASSLKANQPQYF
>-|-|TRBV2|TRBJ1-2
TGTGCCAGCAGGGGGTCGCCCCTCTATGGCTACACCTTC
CASRGSPLYGYTF
>many|-|TRBV7-9|TRBJ1-2
TGTGCCAGCAGCCCGCCGGGGCTCTATGGCTACACCTTC
CASSPPGLYGYTF